This T cell receptor beta chain comes out of a study of cytomegalovirus exposure and HLA in healthy donors. General observations from the study: As a later analysis revealed, the rate of TCR association differed by HLA locus, with DRB1 most and HLA-C fewest.

PCR primers comprised 60 Vbeta and 13 Jbeta primers. Measured with immunoSEQ multiplex PCR; TCRdb has only the in-frame clones, and not every one. The sample lists 80,000 or so clones, 70% to 80% occurring once. Comment on this clone: What it binds is not known.

CDR1 GTSNPN and CDR2 SVGIG come from the germline V gene (reference sequence). The CDR3 loop spans 13 amino acids. Unmatched junction bases numbered 11, after V lost 5 bases and J lost 12 bases. This TCR came from a man aged 25 to 40 in good health and CMV-seropositive. The rearrangement joins TRBV30 to TRBJ2-1; 9 bases are shared with TRBD1. The sequencing sample was made of PBMCs. The CDR3 spells CAWALGQGTGQFF. The CDR3 DNA reads as TGTGCCTGGGCCCTTGGACAGGGGACGGGGCAGTTCTTC.